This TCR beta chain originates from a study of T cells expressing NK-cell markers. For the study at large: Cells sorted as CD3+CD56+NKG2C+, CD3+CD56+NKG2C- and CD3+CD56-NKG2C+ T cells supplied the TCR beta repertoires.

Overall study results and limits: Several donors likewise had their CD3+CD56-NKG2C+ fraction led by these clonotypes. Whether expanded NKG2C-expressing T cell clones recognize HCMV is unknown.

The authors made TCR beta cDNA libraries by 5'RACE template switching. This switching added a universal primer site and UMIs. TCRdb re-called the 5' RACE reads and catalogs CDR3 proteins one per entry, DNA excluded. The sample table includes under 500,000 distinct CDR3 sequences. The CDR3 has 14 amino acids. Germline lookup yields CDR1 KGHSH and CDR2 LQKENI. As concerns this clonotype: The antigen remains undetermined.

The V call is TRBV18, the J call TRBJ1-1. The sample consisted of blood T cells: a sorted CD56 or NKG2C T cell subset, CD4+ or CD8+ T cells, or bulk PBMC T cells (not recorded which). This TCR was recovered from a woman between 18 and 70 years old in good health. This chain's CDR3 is CASFTGGQNTEAFF.